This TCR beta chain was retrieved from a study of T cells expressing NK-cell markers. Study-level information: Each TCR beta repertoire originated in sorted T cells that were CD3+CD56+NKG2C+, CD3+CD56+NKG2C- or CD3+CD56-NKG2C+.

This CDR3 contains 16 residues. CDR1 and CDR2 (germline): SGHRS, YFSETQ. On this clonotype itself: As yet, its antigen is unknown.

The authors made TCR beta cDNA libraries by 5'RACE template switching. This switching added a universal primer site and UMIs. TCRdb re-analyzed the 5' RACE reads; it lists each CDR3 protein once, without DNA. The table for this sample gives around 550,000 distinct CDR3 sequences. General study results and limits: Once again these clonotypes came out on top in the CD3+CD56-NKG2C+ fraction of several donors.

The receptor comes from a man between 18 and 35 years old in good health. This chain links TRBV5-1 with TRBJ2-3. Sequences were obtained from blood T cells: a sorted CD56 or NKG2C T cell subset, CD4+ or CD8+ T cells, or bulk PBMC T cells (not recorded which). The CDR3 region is CASSLIGGDNTDTQYF.